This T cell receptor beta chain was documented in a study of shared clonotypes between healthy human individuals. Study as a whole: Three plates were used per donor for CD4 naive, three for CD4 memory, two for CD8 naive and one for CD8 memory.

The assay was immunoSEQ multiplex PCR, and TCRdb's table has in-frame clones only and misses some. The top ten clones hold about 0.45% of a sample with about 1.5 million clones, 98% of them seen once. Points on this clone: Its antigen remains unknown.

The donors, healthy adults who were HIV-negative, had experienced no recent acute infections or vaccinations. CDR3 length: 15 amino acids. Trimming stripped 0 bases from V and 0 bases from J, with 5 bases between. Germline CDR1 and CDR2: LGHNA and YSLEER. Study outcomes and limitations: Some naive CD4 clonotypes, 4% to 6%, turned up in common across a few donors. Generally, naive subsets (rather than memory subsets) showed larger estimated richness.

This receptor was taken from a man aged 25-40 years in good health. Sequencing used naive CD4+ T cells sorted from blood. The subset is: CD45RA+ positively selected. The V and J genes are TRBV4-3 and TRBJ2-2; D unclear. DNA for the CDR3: TGCGCCAGCAGCCAAGATATTCCGAACACCGGGGAGCTGTTTTTT. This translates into CASSQDIPNTGELFF.